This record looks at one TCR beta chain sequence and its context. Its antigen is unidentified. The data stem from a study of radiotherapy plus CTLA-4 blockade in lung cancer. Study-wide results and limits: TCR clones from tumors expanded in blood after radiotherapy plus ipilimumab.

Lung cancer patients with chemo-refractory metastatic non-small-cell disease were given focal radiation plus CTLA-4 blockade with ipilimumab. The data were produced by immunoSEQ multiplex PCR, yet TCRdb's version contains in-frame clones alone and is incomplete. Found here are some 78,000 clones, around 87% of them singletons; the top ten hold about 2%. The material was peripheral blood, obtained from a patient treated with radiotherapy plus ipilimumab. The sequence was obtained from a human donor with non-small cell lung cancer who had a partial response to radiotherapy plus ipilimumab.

CDR3 residues: CASSLASGRETQYF. The CDR3 DNA is TGTGCCAGCAGCTTGGCAAGCGGGCGAGAGACCCAGTACTTC. The chain has TRBV11-3 and TRBJ2-5; D perhaps matches TRBD2 (6 bases). V was clipped by 3 bases and J by 4 bases, with 12 bases between them. In germline, CDR1 is SGHNT, CDR2 YENEEA. This CDR3 comprises 14 residues.